This is a list of T cell receptor beta chains from one sample in a study of shared clonotypes between healthy human individuals. Data came from immunoSEQ multiplex PCR; TCRdb stores just in-frame clones and leaves some out. Of 2,500,000 or so clones listed, around 90% were seen once; the top ten hold around 0.14%. The sequencing input was naive CD4+ T cells sorted from blood. The receptors were sampled from a man younger than 35 in good health. The CDR3 runs from the conserved cysteine through the conserved F or W. The D gene is left open where the match is weak.

D gene	V gene	J gene	CDR3 DNA	CDR3 protein
TRBD1	TRBV19	TRBJ1-5	TGTGCCAGTAAGGGGACAGATATTCAGCCCCAGCATTTT	CASKGTDIQPQHF
TRBD2	TRBV5-1	TRBJ2-2	TGCGCCAGCAGCTGGGGACTAGCGGGAGCCGGCGGGGAGCTGTTTTTT	CASSWGLAGAGGELFF
NA	TRBV5-1	TRBJ2-2	TGCGCCAGCAGCTTAGCAAGCGCGAACACCGGGGAGCTGTTTTTT	CASSLASANTGELFF
TRBD1	TRBV18	TRBJ2-5	TGTGCCAGCTCACCTACCGGGACAGGGTTTGGAGAGACCCAGTACTTC	CASSPTGTGFGETQYF
NA	TRBV2	TRBJ2-1	TGTGCCAGCAGTGAACAAGGCCCGGGGACGAGCTCCTACAATGAGCAGTTCTTC	CASSEQGPGTSSYNEQFF
NA	TRBV7-2	TRBJ1-1	TGTGCCAGCAGCGCCTTACAGGGTACCACTGAAGCTTTCTTT	CASSALQGTTEAFF
TRBD2	TRBV19	TRBJ2-2	TGTGCCAGTAGTCTGACTAGCGGGGGATATATCGGGGAGCTGTTTTTT	CASSLTSGGYIGELFF
TRBD1	TRBV6-5	TRBJ1-2	TGTGCCAGCAGGGCGGGACAGGGGATCGGCTATGGCTACACCTTC	CASRAGQGIGYGYTF
TRBD1	TRBV11-3	TRBJ2-7	TGTGCCAGCAGCCCCGGACAGGGCCCCTACGAGCAGTACTTC	CASSPGQGPYEQYF
TRBD1	TRBV6-5	TRBJ1-3	TGTGCCAGCAGTTACCTCAGGACAGGGGGCACCATATATTTT	CASSYLRTGGTIYF
TRBD1	TRBV9	TRBJ2-7	TGTGCCAGCAGCGAGGGACAGGGAAGAGGTTACGAGCAGTACTTC	CASSEGQGRGYEQYF
TRBD1	TRBV28	TRBJ1-1	TGTGCCAGCAGTTTATGGGAGACAGGGGATCAAATGGGAGCTTTCTTT	CASSLWETGDQMGAFF
TRBD2	TRBV9	TRBJ2-1	TGTGCCAGCAGCGTAGGATGGGCTAGCGGGAGGGATGAGCAGTTCTTC	CASSVGWASGRDEQFF
TRBD1	TRBV6-1	TRBJ1-5	TGTGCCAGTGCCCAGGGGGCTAGCAATCAGCCCCAGCATTTT	CASAQGASNQPQHF
NA	TRBV4-3	TRBJ1-3	TGCGCCAGCAGCCAAGATATTAGTACATTTATTAACTCTGGAAACACCATATATTTT	CASSQDISTFINSGNTIYF
NA	TRBV5-1	TRBJ2-7	TGCGCCAGCAGCTTGGCTTCATGGGAGTACGAGCAGTACTTC	CASSLASWEYEQYF
NA	TRBV10-1	TRBJ2-6	TGCGCCAGCAGTGAGTCCGGAGGGTCTGGGGCCAACGTCCTGACTTTC	CASSESGGSGANVLTF
NA	TRBV11-2	TRBJ1-4	TGTGCCAGCAGCTTATGGACGGGGGGCGGTAATGAAAAACTGTTTTTT	CASSLWTGGGNEKLFF
NA	TRBV7-6	TRBJ2-3	TGTGCCAGCAGCTTAGGACTATCAAGCACAGATACGCAGTATTTT	CASSLGLSSTDTQYF